This T cell receptor (beta chain) was observed in a study of CD8+CD57+ T cells in acquired aplastic anemia. Study conclusions and caveats: Overlapping CD8+ CDR3 repertoires of patients and controls contained about 27 shared sequences.

In regard to this clonotype: Its target is unknown.

Selection for sequencing was limited to patients who had shown CD8+CD57+ cell expansion by flow cytometry. Patients were therapy-naive when their blood was sampled. Profiling that covered TCR beta VDJ and CDR3 relied on genomic DNA as its template. MiXCR, applied by TCRdb to the reads, yields one record per CDR3 protein. The data contain 200,000 to 250,000 distinct CDR3 sequences, 65% of them singletons. Trimming removed 10 bases at V and 6 bases at J, with 13 bases between. Germline V CDR1 and CDR2: SEHNR, FQNEAQ (reference sequence). The CDR3 runs 12 residues. This chain connects TRBV7-9 to TRBJ2-1; D perhaps matches TRBD2 (6 bases). This receptor was obtained from a human donor with aplastic anemia. The sample was sorted CD4+, CD8+, or CD8+CD57+ T cells (not recorded which) from PBMCs. The CDR3 nucleotides read TGTGCCACGGGTGGGAGGAGCAATGAGCAGTTCTTC. Its translation is CATGGRSNEQFF.